The 27 T cell receptor beta chains listed next were all sequenced from one sample in a study of cytomegalovirus exposure and HLA in healthy donors. A multiplex PCR was run with 60 Vbeta primers and 13 Jbeta primers. This table comes from immunoSEQ multiplex PCR, and its TCRdb copy is limited to in-frame clones, with some not included. The sample lists 150,000 to 200,000 clones; around three quarters were seen once. The sample taken for sequencing was PBMCs. These receptors all stem from a boy aged 5 to 17 in good health and CMV-seronegative.

The chain joins TRBV7-8 to TRBJ2-7; a possible D gene is TRBD2 (6 bases). Trimming took 5 bases from V and 2 from J, leaving 13 bases between them. The CDR3 length is 14 residues. Germline lookup yields CDR1 SGHVS and CDR2 FQNEAQ. CDR3 DNA sequence: TGTGCCAGCAGCCGGGCGGAGGGTCCCTACGAGCAGTACTTC. Residues: CASSRAEGPYEQYF. Supplemented by reference TRBV7-8 and TRBJ2-7, the full variable domain reads GAGVSQSPRYKVAKRGQDVALRCDPISGHVSLFWYQQALGQGPEFLTYFQNEAQLDKSGLPSDRFFAERPEGSVSTLKIQRTQQEDSAVYLCASSRAEGPYEQYFGPGTRLTVT.

This clone came up once. This rearrangement joins TRBV15 to TRBJ2-5; 9 bases map to TRBD2. The end of the DNA aligns better with TRBJ2-7, so the J call may be wrong. Germline lookup yields CDR1 LNHNV and CDR2 YYDKDF (reference sequence). The CDR3 runs to 15 residues. This CDR3 is CATSTIWTSEHEQYF. The CDR3, as DNA: TGTGCCACCAGCACTATATGGACTAGCGAACACGAGCAGTACTTC.

J is TRBJ1-2 and V is TRBV2; D is unclear. The CDR3 is 15 residues long. Germline V gene data show CDR1 as SNHLY and CDR2 as FYNNEI. With 3 bases removed from V and 4 bases from J, the gap between germline ends came to 15 bases. This CDR3 reads CASSDLADISYGYTF. CDR3 nucleotide sequence: TGTGCCAGCAGTGATCTCGCCGACATTTCCTATGGCTACACCTTC.

The chain uses TRBV27 and TRBJ1-2, with a tentative D call TRBD1 (6 bases). Germline assignment: CDR1 MNHEY and CDR2 SMNVEV (reference sequence). V was shortened by 5 bases and J by 10 bases, with 17 bases between the two germline ends. The CDR3 loop spans 13 amino acids. DNA of the CDR3: TGTGCCAGCAGTAACCCGGGACATTTGGACTACACCTTC. Protein product: CASSNPGHLDYTF.

The V gene is TRBV7-2, the J gene TRBJ2-1; weak D call: TRBD2 (6 bases). From germline, CDR1 is SGHTA and CDR2 FQGNSA. Trimming removed 3 bases from V and 0 bases from J, with 9 bases in between. This CDR3 spans 15 amino acids. The CDR3 sequence: CASSFERVSYNEQFF. CDR3 DNA: TGTGCCAGCAGCTTCGAGCGGGTCTCCTACAATGAGCAGTTCTTC.

The chain joins TRBV6-1 to TRBJ1-1, with 7 bases matching TRBD1. The junction had 5 bases not matched to a gene; V was cut back by 9 bases and J by 1 base. The CDR3 runs 13 residues. Germline V CDR1 and CDR2: MNHNS, SASEGT. The CDR3 DNA is TGTGCCAGTGGGGGACAGACGAACACTGAAGCTTTCTTT. Encoded protein: CASGGQTNTEAFF.

The chain employs TRBV10-3 and TRBJ2-7; 7 bases fit TRBD2. The CDR3 is made up of 13 amino acids. V lost 8 bases to trimming and J lost 3 bases; unmatched junction nucleotides: 7. From germline, CDR1 is ENHRY and CDR2 SYGVKD. The CDR3 here is CAIQGLGDYEQYF. The CDR3 nucleotides are TGTGCCATCCAAGGACTAGGGGACTACGAGCAGTACTTC.

The chain uses TRBV4-3 and TRBJ2-1, with 13 bases lining up with TRBD2. This CDR3 contains 17 residues. Germline CDR1 LGHNA, CDR2 YSLEER. With 0 bases clipped from V and 7 bases from J, the junction kept 6 bases outside the gene matches. CDR3 bases: TGCGCCAGCAGCCAAGATCGGACTAGCGGGAGCGGGAATGAGCAGTTCTTC. Translated: CASSQDRTSGSGNEQFF.

The chain links TRBV1 to TRBJ1-2; the table's D call, TRBD1, was not checked against the DNA. TRBV1 is assigned pseudogene status. This CDR3 comprises 15 residues. The DNA for the CDR3 is TGCACCAGCAGCCAAGTTAGATCAAGGGGCCGAGGCTACACCTTC. Encoded protein: CTSSQVRSRGRGYTF.

This clone was observed a single time. The chain uses TRBV27 and TRBJ2-7; perhaps TRBD2 as D (5 bases). Trimming stripped 5 bases from V and 4 bases from J, with 15 bases between. This CDR3 region has 14 residues. Per germline, CDR1 MNHEY and CDR2 SMNVEV (reference sequence). CDR3 DNA: TGTGCCAGCAGTCCTCTGACACTAGAATACGAGCAGTACTTC. This translates into CASSPLTLEYEQYF.

The V and J genes are TRBV9 and TRBJ1-1; unclear D gene. CDR3 length: 16 residues. V was shortened by 0 bases and J by 1 base, with 13 bases between the two germline ends. Looked up from germline, CDR1 is SGDLS and CDR2 is YYNGEE. CDR3 amino acids: CASSVAGGQGNTEAFF. CDR3 in DNA: TGTGCCAGCAGCGTAGCGGGAGGGCAAGGGAACACTGAAGCTTTCTTT.

The CDR3 loop reads CASSPRDRLSYEQYF. The CDR3 nucleotides are TGTGCCAGCAGCCCCCGGGACAGGCTTTCCTACGAGCAGTACTTC. J is TRBJ2-7 and V is TRBV7-9; 8 bases agree with TRBD1. Trimming at V came to 5 bases and at J to 1 base, leaving 7 bases not matched to a gene. The CDR3 contains 15 residues. CDR1 is SEHNR and CDR2 is FQNEAQ in the germline V gene (reference sequence).

The DNA of the CDR3 is TGCGCCAGCAGCCAAGAAGGGGGACCGAACACCGGGGAGCTGTTTTTT. Translated: CASSQEGGPNTGELFF. J is TRBJ2-2 and V is TRBV4-1; tentatively, D is TRBD1 (6 bases). The V gene's germline CDR1 is MGHRA and CDR2 YSYEKL. The CDR3 spans 16 residues. V was clipped by 0 bases and J by 0 bases, with 8 bases between them.

The J gene is TRBJ2-2, the V gene TRBV7-9, with D possibly TRBD2 on 6 matching bases. CDR1 is SEHNR, CDR2 FQNEAQ, per germline (reference sequence). This CDR3 contains 13 residues. Trimming cost V 2 bases and J 7 bases, with 8 bases left between them. The CDR3 loop is CASSLRGIGELFF. The CDR3 bases are TGTGCCAGCAGCTTACGGGGGATCGGGGAGCTGTTTTTT.

The genes are TRBV30 and TRBJ1-5; the match to TRBD1 covers 9 bases. The junction had 5 bases not matched to a gene; V was cut back by 4 bases and J by 4 bases. Germline CDR1 is GTSNPN and CDR2 is SVGIG (reference sequence). The CDR3 is 14 residues long. CDR3: CAWKAGTGNQPQHF. The DNA for the CDR3 is TGTGCCTGGAAAGCCGGGACAGGGAATCAGCCCCAGCATTTT.

This chain links TRBV5-1 with TRBJ1-1, with TRBD1 matching over 11 bases. The germline V gene has CDR1 SGHRS and CDR2 YFSETQ. The V gene end was trimmed by 2 bases and the J gene end by 0 bases; junction bases not matched to a gene: 6. The CDR3 runs to 17 residues. The CDR3 nucleotides are TGCGCCAGCAGCTTTCCGGGACAGGGGGTAATGAACACTGAAGCTTTCTTT. It yields the protein CASSFPGQGVMNTEAFF.

The V gene is TRBV9, the J gene TRBJ2-1; 10 bases are shared with TRBD2. Germline V lookup: CDR1 SGDLS, CDR2 YYNGEE. This CDR3 has 15 amino acids. J was trimmed by 4 bases and V by 4 bases; bases with no gene match: 5. The CDR3 region is CASSPLAGPYNEQFF. As DNA, the CDR3 is TGTGCCAGCAGCCCACTAGCGGGGCCTTACAATGAGCAGTTCTTC.

This chain connects TRBV4-1 to TRBJ1-1; tentative D call: TRBD1 (5 bases). V was shortened by 1 base and J by 6 bases, with 18 bases between the two germline ends. The CDR3 sequence is 16 residues long. CDR1 and CDR2 from the germline V gene are MGHRA and YSYEKL. The CDR3 sequence is CASSQGNRPGKSEAFF. CDR3 nucleotides: TGCGCCAGCAGCCAAGGAAATCGGCCAGGGAAATCTGAAGCTTTCTTT.

This clone appeared a single time. The V gene is TRBV5-1, the J gene TRBJ2-1; TRBD2 agrees at 9 bases. The CDR3 spans 16 residues. J gave up 4 bases and V 3 bases, and 8 bases lay outside the gene matches. Per the germline V gene, CDR1 is SGHRS and CDR2 is YFSETQ. The CDR3 protein is CASSSGWRGGYNEQFF. CDR3 DNA sequence: TGCGCCAGCAGCTCTGGTTGGCGGGGGGGATACAATGAGCAGTTCTTC.

The gene calls are TRBV6-1 and TRBJ1-4; no firm D call. The CDR3 contains 13 residues. Germline V gene sequence: CDR1 MNHNS, CDR2 SASEGT. V lost 7 bases to trimming and J lost 3 bases, with 9 bases between them. The DNA for the CDR3 is TGTGCCAGCAACGGGGAGGCTAATGAAAAACTGTTTTTT. As protein: CASNGEANEKLFF.

The chain has TRBV7-3 and TRBJ2-5; weak D call: TRBD1 (5 bases). The germline CDR1 and CDR2 sequences are SGHTA and FQGTGA. V gave up 2 bases and J gave up 4 bases, with 8 bases separating them. The length of the CDR3 is 13 residues. CDR3 protein: CASSLWGGETQYF. The CDR3 bases are TGTGCCAGCAGCTTATGGGGCGGAGAGACCCAGTACTTC.

The chain links TRBV29-1 to TRBJ1-1; D gene unclear. CDR1 and CDR2 from the germline V gene are SQVTM and ANQGSEA. The CDR3 loop spans 14 amino acids. The germline V and J ends were trimmed by 5 bases and 2 bases, with 15 bases remaining between them. In DNA form, the CDR3 reads TGCAGCGTTCACCCCACGCTCGGTAACACTGAAGCTTTCTTT. Translating gives CSVHPTLGNTEAFF.

This chain uses TRBV11-3 with TRBJ2-5; a weak D match, TRBD2 (7 bases). Germline lookup yields CDR1 SGHNT and CDR2 YENEEA. This CDR3 comprises 14 residues. Trimming removed 5 bases from V and 4 bases from J, with 14 bases in between. The CDR3 bases are TGTGCCAGCAGCAAGGGGGGGCAGAGAGAGACCCAGTACTTC. As protein: CASSKGGQRETQYF.

This rearrangement joins TRBV2 to TRBJ2-1, with 7 nucleotides matching TRBD2. The CDR3 loop spans 14 amino acids. Germline V gene sequence: CDR1 SNHLY, CDR2 FYNNEI. The J segment lost 2 bases and the V segment lost 9 bases, leaving 7 bases of the junction unmatched. CDR3 protein: CARKSGEPYNEQFF. In DNA, the CDR3 is TGTGCCAGGAAGAGCGGGGAACCCTACAATGAGCAGTTCTTC.

The genes are TRBV7-3 and TRBJ2-5; possible D gene TRBD1, 6 bases. The V gene's germline CDR1 is SGHTA and CDR2 FQGTGA. V was shortened by 5 bases and J by 4 bases, with 11 bases between the two germline ends. The CDR3 extends over 13 amino acids. This CDR3 is CASSPQGGETQYF. The DNA for the CDR3 is TGTGCCAGCAGCCCCCAAGGGGGAGAGACCCAGTACTTC.

The chain combines TRBV9 with TRBJ1-1; 7 bases are shared with TRBD1. This CDR3 is built from 15 residues. Trimming cost V 3 bases and J 5 bases; bases outside gene matches: 10. CDR1 SGDLS and CDR2 YYNGEE come from the germline V gene. The CDR3 loop is CASSAVRGSWTEAFF. For the CDR3, the DNA is TGTGCCAGCAGCGCAGTCAGGGGGTCCTGGACTGAAGCTTTCTTT.

CDR3 nucleotides: TGTGCCAGTAGTGTGGGAGGGGTTCACACTGAAGCTTTCTTT. Translating it yields CASSVGGVHTEAFF. The chain carries TRBV19 and TRBJ1-1; D may be TRBD1 (5 bases). Germline CDR1 reads LNHDA; CDR2 reads SQIVND (reference sequence). This CDR3 comprises 14 residues. Between the trimmed V and J ends, which lost 5 bases and 3 bases, there was a span of 13 bases.